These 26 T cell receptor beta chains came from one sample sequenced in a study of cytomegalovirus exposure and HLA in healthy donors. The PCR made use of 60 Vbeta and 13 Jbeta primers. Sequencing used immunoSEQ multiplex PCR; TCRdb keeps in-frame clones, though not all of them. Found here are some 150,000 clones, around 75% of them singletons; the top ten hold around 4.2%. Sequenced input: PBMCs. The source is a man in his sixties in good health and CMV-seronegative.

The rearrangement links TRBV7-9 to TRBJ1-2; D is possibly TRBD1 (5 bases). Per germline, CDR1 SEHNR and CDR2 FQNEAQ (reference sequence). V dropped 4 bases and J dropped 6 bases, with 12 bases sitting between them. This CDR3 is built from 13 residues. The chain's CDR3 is CASSSSWGDGYTF. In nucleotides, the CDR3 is TGTGCCAGCAGCTCGTCGTGGGGCGATGGCTACACCTTC.

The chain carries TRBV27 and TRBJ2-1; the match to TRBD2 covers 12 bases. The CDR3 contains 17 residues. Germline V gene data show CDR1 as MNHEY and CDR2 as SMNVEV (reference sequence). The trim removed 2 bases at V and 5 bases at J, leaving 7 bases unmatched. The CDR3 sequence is CASSLRLAGGADNEQFF. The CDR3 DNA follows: TGTGCCAGCAGTTTAAGGCTAGCGGGAGGGGCGGACAATGAGCAGTTCTTC.

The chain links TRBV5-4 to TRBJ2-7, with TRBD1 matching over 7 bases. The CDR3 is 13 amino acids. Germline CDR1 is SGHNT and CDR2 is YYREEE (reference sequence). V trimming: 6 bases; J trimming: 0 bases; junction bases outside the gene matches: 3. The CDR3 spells CASNWDSSYEQYF. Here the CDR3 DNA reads TGTGCCAGCAACTGGGACAGCTCCTACGAGCAGTACTTC.

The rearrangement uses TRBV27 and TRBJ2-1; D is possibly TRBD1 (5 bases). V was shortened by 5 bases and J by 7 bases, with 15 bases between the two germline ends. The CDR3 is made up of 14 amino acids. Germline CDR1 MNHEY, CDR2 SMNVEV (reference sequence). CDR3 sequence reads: CASSIGHLWNEQFF. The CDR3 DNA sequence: TGTGCCAGCAGTATAGGACACCTGTGGAATGAGCAGTTCTTC.

DNA for the CDR3: TGCGCCAGCAGCTTTGGACAGGGTAGGGCTTTCTTT. It translates to CASSFGQGRAFF. J is TRBJ1-1 and V is TRBV5-1; TRBD1 aligns across 8 bases. V gave up 2 bases and J gave up 11 bases; unmatched junction bases: 5. The CDR3 length is 12 residues. Germline V gene sequence: CDR1 SGHRS, CDR2 YFSETQ.

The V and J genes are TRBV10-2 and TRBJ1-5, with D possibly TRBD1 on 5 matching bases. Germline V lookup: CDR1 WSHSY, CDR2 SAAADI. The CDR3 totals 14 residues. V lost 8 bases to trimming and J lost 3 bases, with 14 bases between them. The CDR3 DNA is TGCGCCAGCGGGGAATCAGGGTACAATCAGCCCCAGCATTTT. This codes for CASGESGYNQPQHF.

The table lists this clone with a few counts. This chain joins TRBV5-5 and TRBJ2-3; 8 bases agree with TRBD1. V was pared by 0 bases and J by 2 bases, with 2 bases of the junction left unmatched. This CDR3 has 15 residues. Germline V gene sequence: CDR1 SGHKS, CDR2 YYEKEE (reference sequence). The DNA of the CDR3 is TGTGCCAGCAGCTTGGCAGGGGGCTACACAGATACGCAGTATTTT. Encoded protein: CASSLAGGYTDTQYF.

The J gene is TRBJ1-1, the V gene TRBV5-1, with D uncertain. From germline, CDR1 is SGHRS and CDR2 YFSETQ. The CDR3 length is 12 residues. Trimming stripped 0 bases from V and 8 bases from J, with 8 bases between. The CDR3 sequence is CASSLEAGEAFF. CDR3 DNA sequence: TGCGCCAGCAGCTTGGAGGCAGGAGAAGCTTTCTTT. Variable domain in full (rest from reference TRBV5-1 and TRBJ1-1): KAGVTQTPRYLIKTRGQQVTLSCSPISGHRSVSWYQQTPGQGLQFLFEYFSETQRNKGNFPGRFSGRQFSNSRSEMNVSTLELGDSALYLCASSLEAGEAFFGQGTRLTVV.

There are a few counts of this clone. CDR3 nucleotides: TGTGCCAGCAGTTTCCTACAGGGAGATGGCTACACCTTC. Its translation is CASSFLQGDGYTF. The chain has TRBV27 and TRBJ1-2; TRBD1 is a possible D gene (6 bases). V dropped 3 bases and J dropped 6 bases, with 11 bases sitting between them. The CDR3 contains 13 residues. Per the germline V gene, CDR1 is MNHEY and CDR2 is SMNVEV (reference sequence).

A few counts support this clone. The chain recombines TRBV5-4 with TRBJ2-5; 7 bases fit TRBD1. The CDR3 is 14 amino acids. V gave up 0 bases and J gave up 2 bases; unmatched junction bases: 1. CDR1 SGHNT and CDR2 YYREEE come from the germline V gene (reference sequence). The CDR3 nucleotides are TGTGCCAGCAGCTTGGGACAGGGACAAGAGACCCAGTACTTC. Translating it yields CASSLGQGQETQYF. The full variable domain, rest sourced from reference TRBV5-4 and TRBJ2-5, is ETGVTQSPTHLIKTRGQQVTLRCSSQSGHNTVSWYQQALGQGPQFIFQYYREEENGRGNFPPRFSGLQFPNYSSELNVNALELDDSALYLCASSLGQGQETQYFGPGTRLLVL.

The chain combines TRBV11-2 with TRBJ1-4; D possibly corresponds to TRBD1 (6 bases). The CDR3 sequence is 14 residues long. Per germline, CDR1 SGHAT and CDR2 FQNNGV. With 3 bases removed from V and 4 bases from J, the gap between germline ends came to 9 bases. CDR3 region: CASSFDRINEKLFF. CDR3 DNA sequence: TGTGCCAGCAGCTTTGACAGGATTAATGAAAAACTGTTTTTT.

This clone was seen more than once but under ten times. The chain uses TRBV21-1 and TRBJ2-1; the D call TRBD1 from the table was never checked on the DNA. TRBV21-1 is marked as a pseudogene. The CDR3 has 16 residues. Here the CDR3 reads CASSKDTGITYNEQFF. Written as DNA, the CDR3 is TGTGCCAGCAGCAAAGATACAGGCATAACCTACAATGAGCAGTTCTTC.

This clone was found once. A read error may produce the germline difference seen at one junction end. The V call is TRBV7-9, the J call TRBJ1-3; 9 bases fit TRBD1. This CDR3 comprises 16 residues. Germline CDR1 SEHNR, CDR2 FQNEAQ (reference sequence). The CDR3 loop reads CSSSSLGQGMGNTIYF. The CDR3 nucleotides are TGTTCCAGCAGCTCCCTGGGACAGGGTATGGGAAACACCATATATTTT.

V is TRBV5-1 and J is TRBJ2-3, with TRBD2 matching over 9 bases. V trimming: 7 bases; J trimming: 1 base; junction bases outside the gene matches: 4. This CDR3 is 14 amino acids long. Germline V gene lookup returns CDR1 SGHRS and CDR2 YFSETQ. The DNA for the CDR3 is TGCGCCAGCGCGGGGGGGCGAGGCACAGATACGCAGTATTTT. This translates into CASAGGRGTDTQYF.

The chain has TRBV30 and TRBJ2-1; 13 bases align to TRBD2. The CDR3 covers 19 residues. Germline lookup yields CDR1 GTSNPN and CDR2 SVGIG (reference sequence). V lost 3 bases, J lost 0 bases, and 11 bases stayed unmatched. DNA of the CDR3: TGTGCCTGGAGGACTAGCGGGAGGCTAACCTCGAGCTCCTACAATGAGCAGTTCTTC. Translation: CAWRTSGRLTSSSYNEQFF.

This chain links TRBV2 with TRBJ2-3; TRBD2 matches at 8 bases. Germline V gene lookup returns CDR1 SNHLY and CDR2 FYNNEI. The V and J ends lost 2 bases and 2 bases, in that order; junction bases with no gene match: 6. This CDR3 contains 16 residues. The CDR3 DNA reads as TGTGCCAGCAGTGAAAACTCTAGCGGGTACACAGATACGCAGTATTTT. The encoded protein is CASSENSSGYTDTQYF.

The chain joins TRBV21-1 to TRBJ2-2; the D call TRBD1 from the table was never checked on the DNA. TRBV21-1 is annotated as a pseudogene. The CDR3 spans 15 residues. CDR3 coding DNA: TGTGCCAGCAGCAAGGGGACAGGAAACACCGGGGAGCTGTTTTTT. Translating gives CASSKGTGNTGELFF.

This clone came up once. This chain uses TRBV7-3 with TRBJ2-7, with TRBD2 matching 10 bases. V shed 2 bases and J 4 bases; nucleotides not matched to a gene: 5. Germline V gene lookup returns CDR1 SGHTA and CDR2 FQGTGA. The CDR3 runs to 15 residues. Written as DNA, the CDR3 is TGTGCCAGCAGCTTAGGTAGCGGGAGGTTATACGAGCAGTACTTC. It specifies CASSLGSGRLYEQYF.

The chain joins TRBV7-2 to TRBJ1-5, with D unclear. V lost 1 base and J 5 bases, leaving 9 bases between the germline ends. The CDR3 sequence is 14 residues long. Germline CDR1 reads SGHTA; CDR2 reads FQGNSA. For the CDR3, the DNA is TGTGCCAGCAGCTTAGGTCGGGGTTATCAGCCCCAGCATTTT. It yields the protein CASSLGRGYQPQHF. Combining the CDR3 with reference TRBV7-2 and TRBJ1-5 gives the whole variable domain GAGVSQSPSNKVTEKGKDVELRCDPISGHTALYWYRQSLGQGLEFLIYFQGNSAPDKSGLPSDRFSAERTGGSVSTLTIQRTQQEDSAVYLCASSLGRGYQPQHFGDGTRLSIL.

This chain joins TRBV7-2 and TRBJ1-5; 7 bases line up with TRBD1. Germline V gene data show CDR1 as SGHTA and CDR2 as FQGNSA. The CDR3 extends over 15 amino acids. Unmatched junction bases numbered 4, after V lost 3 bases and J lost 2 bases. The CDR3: CASSFRGSRNQPQHF. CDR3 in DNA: TGTGCCAGCAGCTTCAGGGGGTCGCGCAATCAGCCCCAGCATTTT.

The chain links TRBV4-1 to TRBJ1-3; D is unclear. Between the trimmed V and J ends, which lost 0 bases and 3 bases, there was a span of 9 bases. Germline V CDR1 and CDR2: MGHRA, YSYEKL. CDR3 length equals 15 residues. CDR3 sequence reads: CASSQDPGFGNTIYF. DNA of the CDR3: TGCGCCAGCAGCCAAGACCCCGGGTTTGGAAACACCATATATTTT.

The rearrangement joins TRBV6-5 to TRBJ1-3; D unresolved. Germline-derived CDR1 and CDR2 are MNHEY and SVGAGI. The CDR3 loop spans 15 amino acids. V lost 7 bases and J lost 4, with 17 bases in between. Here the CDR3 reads CASTSTYESGNTIYF. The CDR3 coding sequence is TGTGCCAGCACCTCCACTTACGAGTCGGGAAACACCATATATTTT.

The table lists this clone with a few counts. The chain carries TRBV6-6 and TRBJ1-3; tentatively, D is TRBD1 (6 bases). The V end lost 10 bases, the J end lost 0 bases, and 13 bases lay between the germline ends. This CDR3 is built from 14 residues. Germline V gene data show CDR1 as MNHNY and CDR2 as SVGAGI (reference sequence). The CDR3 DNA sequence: TGTGCCACCCGGGACACGAGCTCTGGAAACACCATATATTTT. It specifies CATRDTSSGNTIYF.

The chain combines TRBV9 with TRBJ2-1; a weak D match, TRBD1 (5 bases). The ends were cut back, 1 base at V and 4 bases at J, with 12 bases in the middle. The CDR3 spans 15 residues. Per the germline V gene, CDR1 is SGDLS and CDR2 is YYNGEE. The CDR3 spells CASSVSQGIYNEQFF. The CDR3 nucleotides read TGTGCCAGCAGCGTAAGCCAGGGCATATACAATGAGCAGTTCTTC. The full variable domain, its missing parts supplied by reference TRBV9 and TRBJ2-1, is DSGVTQTPKHLITATGQRVTLRCSPRSGDLSVYWYQQSLDQGLQFLIQYYNGEERAKGNILERFSAQQFPDLHSELNLSSLELGDSALYFCASSVSQGIYNEQFFGPGTRLTVL.

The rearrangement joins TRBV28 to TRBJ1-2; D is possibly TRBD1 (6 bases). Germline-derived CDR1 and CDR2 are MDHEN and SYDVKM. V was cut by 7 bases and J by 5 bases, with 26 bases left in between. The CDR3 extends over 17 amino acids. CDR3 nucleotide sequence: TGTGCCAGCACCCTCCTCTCCAGGACAGCGTATGGGTATGGCTACACCTTC. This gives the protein CASTLLSRTAYGYGYTF.

The CDR3 DNA sequence: TGTGCCAGCAGCTTAAGTGGGACAGGGGACGAAAAACTGTTTTTT. The encoded protein is CASSLSGTGDEKLFF. This sequence joins TRBV7-3 and TRBJ1-4, with 10 bases matching TRBD1. Germline V gene data show CDR1 as SGHTA and CDR2 as FQGTGA. With V trimmed by 1 base and J by 8 bases, 4 bases remained unmatched. CDR3 length: 15 residues.